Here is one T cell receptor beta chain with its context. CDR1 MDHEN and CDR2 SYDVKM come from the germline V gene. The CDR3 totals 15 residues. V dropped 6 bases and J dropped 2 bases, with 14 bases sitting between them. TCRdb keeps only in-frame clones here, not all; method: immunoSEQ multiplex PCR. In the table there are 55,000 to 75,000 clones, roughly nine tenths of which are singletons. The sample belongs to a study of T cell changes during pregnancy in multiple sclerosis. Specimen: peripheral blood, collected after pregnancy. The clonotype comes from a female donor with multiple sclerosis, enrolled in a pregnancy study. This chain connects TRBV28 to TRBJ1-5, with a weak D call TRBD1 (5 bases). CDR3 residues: CASRPSGVGNQPQHF. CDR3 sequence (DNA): TGTGCCAGCAGACCCTCGGGGGTCGGCAATCAGCCCCAGCATTTT.